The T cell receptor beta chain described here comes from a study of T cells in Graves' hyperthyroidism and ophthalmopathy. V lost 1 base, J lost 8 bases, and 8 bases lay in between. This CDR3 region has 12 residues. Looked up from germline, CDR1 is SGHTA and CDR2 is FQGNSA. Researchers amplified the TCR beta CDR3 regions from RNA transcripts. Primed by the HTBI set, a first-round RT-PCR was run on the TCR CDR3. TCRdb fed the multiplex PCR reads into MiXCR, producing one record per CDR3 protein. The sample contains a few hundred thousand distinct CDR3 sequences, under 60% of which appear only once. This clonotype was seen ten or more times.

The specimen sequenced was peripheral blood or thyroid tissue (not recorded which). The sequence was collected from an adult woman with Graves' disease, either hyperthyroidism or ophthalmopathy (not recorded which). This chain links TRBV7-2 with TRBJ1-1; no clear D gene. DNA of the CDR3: TGTGCCAGCAGCTTAGTCTTGGGGGAAGCTTTCTTT. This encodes CASSLVLGEAFF.